This TCR beta chain was sequenced in a study of shared clonotypes between healthy human individuals. General observations from the study: Among donors, sharing of clonotypes was expected to be affected by sequencing depth.

Nashville, Tennessee was home to all donors, each a Caucasian adult. On this clone itself: Antigen specificity is unknown. This probably arose from a read error, given a far larger clone one base away.

Profiled with immunoSEQ multiplex PCR; TCRdb holds only in-frame clones, not every one. Found here are fewer than 550,000 clones, roughly 85% of them singletons; the top ten hold around 12%. CDR3 length equals 13 residues. V was shortened by 1 base and J by 0 bases, with 5 bases between the two germline ends. The germline gives CDR1 SGHRS, CDR2 YFSETQ. The chain employs TRBV5-1 and TRBJ2-7, with D possibly TRBD1 on 5 matching bases. Source material: PBMCs. The TCR was taken from a woman aged 40-49 years in good health. Some clones in this sample may be carry-over from other donors' samples. Here the CDR3 reads CASSLQGSYEQYF. CDR3 coding DNA: TGCGCCAGCAGCTTGCAGGGCTCCTACGAGCAGTACTTC.